The 17 T cell receptor beta chains given below trace back to one sample, sequenced in a study of blood T cell repertoires in COVID-19. Assay used: immunoSEQ multiplex PCR; TCRdb lists only in-frame clones, some missing. The table has about 140,000 clones, approximately 86% seen once. The sample comprised peripheral blood. These receptors all come from a woman aged 55-69 years with acute or convalescent COVID-19.

This chain uses TRBV28 with TRBJ2-7; D may be TRBD1 (6 bases). The CDR3 runs 13 residues. V gave up 8 bases and J gave up 0 bases, with 11 bases separating them. The V gene's germline CDR1 is MDHEN and CDR2 SYDVKM. The CDR3 protein is CASQPGVSYEQYF. CDR3 sequence (DNA): TGTGCCAGCCAACCAGGGGTCTCCTACGAGCAGTACTTC.

This clone was counted a few times. Other DNA sequences in the same sample also yield this CDR3. The rearrangement links TRBV6-5 to TRBJ2-7, with 9 bases identical to TRBD1. CDR3 length: 15 amino acids. Germline CDR1 MNHEY, CDR2 SVGAGI. Trimming at V came to 2 bases and at J to 2 bases, leaving 4 bases not matched to a gene. CDR3 sequence reads: CASSYPGQGTYEQYF. The CDR3 nucleotides are TGTGCCAGCAGTTACCCGGGACAGGGCACCTACGAGCAGTACTTC.

The V and J genes are TRBV30 and TRBJ1-5, with a weak D call TRBD1 (5 bases). With 5 bases removed from V and 3 bases from J, the gap between germline ends came to 17 bases. Germline V gene data show CDR1 as GTSNPN and CDR2 as SVGIG (reference sequence). The CDR3 extends over 15 amino acids. CDR3 in DNA: TGTGCCTGGGCTTTAGAAGGCAGGGCCAATCAGCCCCAGCATTTT. Translating it yields CAWALEGRANQPQHF.

V usage is TRBV9 and J usage is TRBJ1-1; perhaps TRBD1 as D (6 bases). The CDR3 length is 15 residues. Trimming removed 4 bases from V and 4 bases from J, with 17 bases in between. Germline assignment: CDR1 SGDLS and CDR2 YYNGEE. CDR3 nucleotides: TGTGCCAGCAGCCCCCCCGGAGGCAGGGGCACTGAAGCTTTCTTT. Residues: CASSPPGGRGTEAFF.

The chain couples TRBV30 to TRBJ1-2; 11 nucleotides agree with TRBD1. The CDR3 contains 14 residues. J gave up 5 bases and V 3 bases, and 5 bases lay outside the gene matches. From germline, CDR1 is GTSNPN and CDR2 SVGIG (reference sequence). In nucleotides, the CDR3 is TGTGCCTGGAGACTAGGACAGGGGGCTTATGGCTACACCTTC. This codes for CAWRLGQGAYGYTF.

This clone was detected only a few times. This sequence joins TRBV21-1 and TRBJ1-4; TRBD1 is taken as the D call from the table, unchecked against the DNA. TRBV21-1 is described as a pseudogene. The CDR3 contains 15 residues. The chain's CDR3 is CASRLTGATNEKLFF. CDR3 bases: TGTGCCAGTAGACTAACAGGGGCAACTAATGAAAAACTGTTTTTT.

The chain joins TRBV28 to TRBJ2-5; 8 nucleotides align to TRBD2. J gave up 7 bases and V 6 bases, and 10 bases lay outside the gene matches. CDR1 and CDR2 (germline): MDHEN, SYDVKM. The CDR3 spans 14 residues. The CDR3 coding sequence is TGTGCCAGCAGCCCACGCGGGGGGTTAGGGACCCAGTACTTC. Translation: CASSPRGGLGTQYF. The full variable domain, rest sourced from reference TRBV28 and TRBJ2-5, is DVKVTQSSRYLVKRTGEKVFLECVQDMDHENMFWYRQDPGLGLRLIYFSYDVKMKEKGDIPEGYSVSREKKERFSLILESASTNQTSMYLCASSPRGGLGTQYFGPGTRLLVL.

The CDR3 DNA reads TGTGCCATCAGTCGCGAGAGAAACAATGAGCAGTTCTTC. Its protein product is CAISRERNNEQFF. The chain couples TRBV10-3 to TRBJ2-1; unclear D gene. From germline, CDR1 is ENHRY and CDR2 SYGVKD. With 5 bases removed from V and 5 bases from J, the gap between germline ends came to 10 bases. The length of the CDR3 is 13 residues.

The rearrangement uses TRBV5-5 and TRBJ1-1; D ambiguous. Germline values: CDR1 SGHKS, CDR2 YYEKEE (reference sequence). V was shortened by 4 bases and J by 0 bases, with 16 bases between the two germline ends. CDR3 length equals 16 residues. CDR3 sequence (DNA): TGTGCCAGCAGCCTCGAGGGCCGATCAATGAACACTGAAGCTTTCTTT. Its translation: CASSLEGRSMNTEAFF.

This chain joins TRBV19 and TRBJ2-2; the D gene is possibly TRBD1 (6 bases). The V gene's germline CDR1 is LNHDA and CDR2 SQIVND (reference sequence). The V end was cut by 5 bases, the J end by 2 bases, with 9 bases between. The CDR3 loop spans 14 amino acids. CDR3 sequence: CASSSGTNTGELFF. Here the CDR3 DNA reads TGTGCCAGTAGTTCGGGGACAAACACCGGGGAGCTGTTTTTT.

This chain joins TRBV20-1 and TRBJ1-2, with D uncertain. The CDR3 has 10 residues. V dropped 6 bases and J dropped 8 bases, with 10 bases sitting between them. Germline V gene data show CDR1 as DFQATT and CDR2 as SNEGSKA (reference sequence). The CDR3 DNA reads TGCAGTGCAAGTGACGGGGGCTACACCTTC. It yields the protein CSASDGGYTF.

This clone was seen at least ten times. This rearrangement joins TRBV6-2 or TRBV6-3 to TRBJ2-7; D ambiguous. The CDR3 runs to 12 residues. The germline gives CDR1 MNHEY, CDR2 SVGEGT. V lost 2 bases and J 6 bases, leaving 8 bases between the germline ends. Written as DNA, the CDR3 is TGTGCCAGCAGTTACCTGGGCCGCGAGCAGTACTTC. Encoded protein: CASSYLGREQYF.

In DNA, the CDR3 is TGTGCCAGTAGTAGAGACGGGACTAGCGGATCCCGTGAGCAGTTCTTC. Its translation is CASSRDGTSGSREQFF. The chain employs TRBV19 and TRBJ2-1, with 11 positions matching TRBD2. V trimming: 4 bases; J trimming: 9 bases; junction bases outside the gene matches: 11. Germline CDR1 and CDR2: LNHDA and SQIVND (reference sequence). The CDR3 covers 16 residues. The full variable domain, rest sourced from reference TRBV19 and TRBJ2-1, is DGGITQSPKYLFRKEGQNVTLSCEQNLNHDAMYWYRQDPGQGLRLIYYSQIVNDFQKGDIAEGYSVSREKKESFPLTVTSAQKNPTAFYLCASSRDGTSGSREQFFGPGTRLTVL.

This clone was seen more than once but under ten times. The gene calls are TRBV15 and TRBJ2-7; 10 nucleotides line up with TRBD2. CDR3 length: 16 amino acids. V was clipped by 0 bases and J by 6 bases; unmatched bases: 8. Looked up from germline, CDR1 is LNHNV and CDR2 is YYDKDF (reference sequence). CDR3 DNA sequence: TGTGCCACCAGCAGAGATACGGTTAGCGGGGGGTCCGAGCAGTACTTC. This sequence encodes CATSRDTVSGGSEQYF.

The rearrangement uses TRBV6-5 and TRBJ2-2; TRBD1 might be the D (6 bases). From germline, CDR1 is MNHEY and CDR2 SVGAGI. The CDR3 is 15 residues long. Trimming removed 8 bases at V and 6 bases at J, with 19 bases between. DNA for the CDR3: TGTGCCAGCTTAACGATAGGACAGCCGGCCGGGGAGCTGTTTTTT. The encoded protein is CASLTIGQPAGELFF.

The rearrangement links TRBV9 to TRBJ1-2, with unresolved D. This CDR3 region has 14 residues. Germline V gene data show CDR1 as SGDLS and CDR2 as YYNGEE. Trimming stripped 4 bases from V and 1 base from J, with 11 bases between. CDR3 DNA: TGTGCCAGCAGCCCGAGTGGAGTTAACTATGGCTACACCTTC. Amino acid sequence: CASSPSGVNYGYTF.

The V and J genes are TRBV27 and TRBJ1-6; 8 positions agree with TRBD1. Trimming cost V 4 bases and J 6 bases; bases outside gene matches: 11. The CDR3 loop spans 17 amino acids. From germline, CDR1 is MNHEY and CDR2 SMNVEV (reference sequence). The DNA for the CDR3 is TGTGCCAGCAGTTCCTACCAGATTACAGGGGGTAATTCACCCCTCCACTTT. Its translation: CASSSYQITGGNSPLHF.